What follows are 30 T cell receptor beta chains derived from one specimen sequenced in a study of control samples from healthy donors and cancer patients. Measured with immunoSEQ multiplex PCR; TCRdb has only the in-frame clones, and not every one. The data show approximately 140,000 clones, about 90% seen once. Sequenced sample: blood. The source of these receptors is a man younger than 35 in good health.

This chain joins TRBV5-6 and TRBJ2-3; 9 bases line up with TRBD1. The CDR3 contains 16 residues. CDR1 and CDR2 from the germline V gene are SGHDT and YYEEEE. Losses at the gene ends were 0 bases for V and 3 bases for J; bases not matched to a gene: 5. The CDR3 nucleotides read TGTGCCAGCAGCTTGGTTGGGGACAGGGAGACAGATACGCAGTATTTT. Protein: CASSLVGDRETDTQYF.

The chain has TRBV11-3 and TRBJ1-1; no clear D gene. The germline V gene encodes CDR1 SGHNT and CDR2 YENEEA. CDR3 length: 12 amino acids. V was clipped by 5 bases and J by 5 bases, with 9 bases between them. This CDR3 reads CASSTHGTEAFF. CDR3 DNA: TGTGCCAGCAGCACCCATGGGACTGAAGCTTTCTTT.

V is TRBV18 and J is TRBJ1-4; D ambiguous. The germline V gene has CDR1 KGHSH and CDR2 LQKENI. V lost 1 base and J lost 8, with 14 bases in between. CDR3 length: 15 amino acids. The CDR3 coding sequence is TGTGCCAGCTCACCACGAACACTATTAGGAGAAAAACTGTTTTTT. It specifies CASSPRTLLGEKLFF.

This clone occurred once. The chain carries TRBV28 and TRBJ2-7, with 8 bases that match TRBD2. Germline assignment: CDR1 MDHEN and CDR2 SYDVKM. V dropped 6 bases and J dropped 3; count of bases not matched to a gene: 10. This CDR3 is 15 amino acids long. The CDR3 coding sequence is TGTGCCAGCAGCCCGGATGGGCTAGCGGGCTACGAGCAGTACTTC. Translating it yields CASSPDGLAGYEQYF.

V usage is TRBV11-2 and J usage is TRBJ1-2; no reliable D call. This CDR3 has 16 residues. Germline V CDR1 and CDR2: SGHAT, FQNNGV. V lost 4 bases, J lost 3 bases, and 18 bases lay in between. The CDR3 DNA sequence: TGTGCCAGCAGCTCCCCGTTCGTGAGACGGGACTATGGCTACACCTTC. As protein: CASSSPFVRRDYGYTF.

This rearrangement joins TRBV5-1 to TRBJ1-6, with D perhaps matching TRBD1 (5 bases). Per the germline V gene, CDR1 is SGHRS and CDR2 is YFSETQ. The CDR3 loop spans 14 amino acids. The V end lost 2 bases, the J end lost 7 bases, and 10 bases lay between the germline ends. In nucleotides, the CDR3 is TGCGCCAGCAGCTTTGGGACTTCGAATTCACCCCTCCACTTT. It specifies CASSFGTSNSPLHF. Using reference TRBV5-1 and TRBJ1-6 for the parts outside the CDR3, the full variable domain is KAGVTQTPRYLIKTRGQQVTLSCSPISGHRSVSWYQQTPGQGLQFLFEYFSETQRNKGNFPGRFSGRQFSNSRSEMNVSTLELGDSALYLCASSFGTSNSPLHFGNGTRLTVT.

J is TRBJ2-3 and V is TRBV29-1; 7 bases match TRBD2. The germline CDR1 and CDR2 sequences are SQVTM and ANQGSEA. V shed 4 bases and J 2 bases; nucleotides not matched to a gene: 9. This CDR3 has 15 amino acids. The CDR3 nucleotides read TGCAGCGTTGGTGGGAGCGGGGCGATCACAGATACGCAGTATTTT. The encoded protein is CSVGGSGAITDTQYF.

This chain joins TRBV5-1 and TRBJ1-5; D ambiguous. V lost 4 bases and J lost 3, with 8 bases in between. The CDR3 spans 13 residues. Germline V gene lookup returns CDR1 SGHRS and CDR2 YFSETQ. In nucleotides, the CDR3 is TGCGCCAGCAGCGAATTCCTCAATCAGCCCCAGCATTTT. It encodes CASSEFLNQPQHF.

The rearrangement joins TRBV2 to TRBJ2-7; D perhaps matches TRBD1 (5 bases). CDR3 length: 14 residues. V dropped 3 bases and J dropped 1 base, with 10 bases sitting between them. Germline V CDR1 and CDR2: SNHLY, FYNNEI. The CDR3 sequence: CASSDREISYEQYF. DNA of the CDR3: TGTGCCAGCAGTGACAGGGAAATTTCCTACGAGCAGTACTTC.

This chain connects TRBV7-9 to TRBJ1-1, with D perhaps TRBD1 (6 bases). The CDR3 length is 15 residues. The germline CDR1 and CDR2 sequences are SEHNR and FQNEAQ (reference sequence). Trimming removed 3 bases at V and 1 base at J, with 12 bases between. In nucleotides, the CDR3 is TGTGCCAGCAGCTTCGTTGGACAGACGAACACTGAAGCTTTCTTT. It is translated as CASSFVGQTNTEAFF. Full variable domain (remainder filled in from reference TRBV7-9 and TRBJ1-1): DTGVSQNPRHKITKRGQNVTFRCDPISEHNRLYWYRQTLGQGPEFLTYFQNEAQLEKSRLLSDRFSAERPKGSFSTLEIQRTEQGDSAMYLCASSFVGQTNTEAFFGQGTRLTVV.

The chain has TRBV5-3 and TRBJ1-2; 9 bases align to TRBD1. Being an ORF, TRBV5-3 has a function that is uncertain. V shed 2 bases, J shed 1 base, and the junction held 3 bases outside the gene matches. CDR3 size: 15 residues. CDR3 residues: CARSFTGGLNYGYTF. In nucleotides, the CDR3 is TGTGCCAGAAGCTTTACAGGGGGCCTTAACTATGGCTACACCTTC.

J is TRBJ1-2 and V is TRBV29-1; possibly TRBD1 for D (5 bases). This CDR3 has 13 residues. V shed 5 bases and J shed 4 bases, with 14 bases lying between them. From germline, CDR1 is SQVTM and CDR2 ANQGSEA. The CDR3 nucleotides are TGCAGCGTTAATGGGGGTCCTTTCTATGGCTACACCTTC. This sequence encodes CSVNGGPFYGYTF.

The V call is TRBV5-1, the J call TRBJ1-3; D call uncertain. There are 15 residues in the CDR3. With 3 bases removed from V and 0 bases from J, the gap between germline ends came to 10 bases. CDR1 is SGHRS and CDR2 is YFSETQ in the germline V gene. CDR3 coding DNA: TGCGCCAGCAGCTACAACGAGAACTCTGGAAACACCATATATTTT. Protein: CASSYNENSGNTIYF.

V gene TRBV9 combines with J gene TRBJ2-7; tentatively, D is TRBD1 or TRBD2 (5 bases each). Between the trimmed V and J ends, which lost 0 bases and 5 bases, there was a span of 12 bases. This CDR3 has 14 amino acids. Germline V gives CDR1 SGDLS, CDR2 YYNGEE. DNA for the CDR3: TGTGCCAGCAGCGTAGATGAGGGGCTGGACGAGCAGTACTTC. Residues: CASSVDEGLDEQYF.

V is TRBV3-1 (or the pseudogene TRBV3-2) and J is TRBJ1-1, with D perhaps TRBD1 (6 bases). Trimming cost V 1 base and J 11 bases, with 11 bases left between them. This CDR3 comprises 12 residues. CDR1 LGHDT and CDR2 YNNKEL come from the germline V gene (reference sequence). CDR3 loop: CASSQGDMRAFF. The CDR3, as DNA: TGTGCCAGCAGCCAAGGGGACATGCGGGCTTTCTTT.

The chain couples TRBV4-1 to TRBJ2-5, with D tentatively TRBD1 (6 bases). This CDR3 has 15 residues. Germline values: CDR1 MGHRA, CDR2 YSYEKL. V was shortened by 0 bases and J by 6 bases, with 14 bases between the two germline ends. CDR3 bases: TGCGCCAGCAGCCAAGATTGGCAGGGGACACAGACCCAGTACTTC. Protein product: CASSQDWQGTQTQYF.

The gene calls are TRBV30 and TRBJ2-3; no firm D call. V dropped 5 bases and J dropped 4 bases, with 10 bases sitting between them. The CDR3 sequence is 12 residues long. Germline V gives CDR1 GTSNPN, CDR2 SVGIG (reference sequence). CDR3 sequence reads: CAWGAWADTQYF. The DNA of the CDR3 is TGTGCCTGGGGCGCGTGGGCAGATACGCAGTATTTT.

This rearrangement joins TRBV12-5 to TRBJ2-3, with 10 nucleotides matching TRBD2. The CDR3 runs to 16 residues. The V segment lost 5 bases and the J segment 3 bases; nucleotides outside the gene matches: 8. Per germline, CDR1 LGHNT and CDR2 FRNRAP. The CDR3 here is CASGLQRGGGTDTQYF. The CDR3 nucleotides are TGTGCTAGTGGTCTACAGCGGGGGGGAGGGACAGATACGCAGTATTTT.

This clone has only one observation. This chain connects TRBV29-1 to TRBJ2-3, with TRBD1 matching 8 bases. Germline loops: CDR1 SQVTM, CDR2 ANQGSEA. The V segment lost 7 bases and the J segment 0 bases; nucleotides outside the gene matches: 6. The CDR3 contains 14 residues. Here the CDR3 reads CSAEHRGSTDTQYF. The CDR3 region has the DNA TGCAGCGCCGAGCACAGGGGGAGCACAGATACGCAGTATTTT.

This clone was detected only a few times. The DNA of the CDR3 is TGTGCCAGCAGTCTTATGGCGGGGGATGAAGCTTTCTTT. This encodes CASSLMAGDEAFF. The chain recombines TRBV12-3 or TRBV12-4 with TRBJ1-1, with D possibly TRBD1 on 5 matching bases. This CDR3 is built from 13 residues. The V and J ends lost 5 bases and 7 bases respectively, with 14 bases between them.

The chain has TRBV19 and TRBJ1-5; tentatively, D is TRBD1 (5 bases). The germline V gene has CDR1 LNHDA and CDR2 SQIVND (reference sequence). V was clipped by 4 bases and J by 4 bases, with 11 bases between them. This CDR3 has 14 amino acids. CDR3 amino acids: CASSNRRGNQPQHF. The CDR3 nucleotides read TGTGCCAGTAGTAACCGACGGGGGAATCAGCCCCAGCATTTT.

This clone has a single count. V gene TRBV29-1 combines with J gene TRBJ1-6; no clear D gene. This CDR3 is built from 15 residues. The germline gives CDR1 SQVTM, CDR2 ANQGSEA. V lost 8 bases, J lost 4 bases, and 18 bases lay in between. The CDR3 is CSPPDPTAYNSPLHF. CDR3 nucleotide sequence: TGCAGCCCCCCCGACCCGACGGCTTATAATTCACCCCTCCACTTT.

This sequence joins TRBV4-1 and TRBJ1-3; the match to TRBD1 covers 7 bases. Germline V gives CDR1 MGHRA, CDR2 YSYEKL. The CDR3 has 16 residues. The J segment lost 4 bases and the V segment lost 1 base, leaving 7 bases of the junction unmatched. The CDR3 spells CASSQVWSGGGNTIYF. The CDR3 nucleotides read TGCGCCAGCAGCCAAGTATGGTCAGGGGGAGGAAACACCATATATTTT.

This clone was counted once. The rearrangement links TRBV6-6 to TRBJ1-2; D call uncertain. Germline V gene lookup returns CDR1 MNHNY and CDR2 SVGAGI (reference sequence). V was cut by 5 bases and J by 9 bases, with 16 bases left in between. CDR3 size: 13 residues. CDR3 coding DNA: TGTGCCAGCAGTACCCCCCCGGGGAGGAGCTACACCTTC. Its protein product is CASSTPPGRSYTF.

The chain uses TRBV20-1 and TRBJ2-7, with unresolved D. This CDR3 is built from 11 residues. The ends were cut back, 3 bases at V and 3 bases at J, with 6 bases in the middle. In germline, CDR1 is DFQATT, CDR2 SNEGSKA (reference sequence). DNA of the CDR3: TGCAGTGCTAGTGAATTCTACGAGCAGTACTTC. As protein: CSASEFYEQYF.

The count of this clone is one. The rearrangement links TRBV27 to TRBJ2-1, with 7 bases aligning to TRBD1. CDR3 length: 13 amino acids. CDR1 MNHEY and CDR2 SMNVEV come from the germline V gene (reference sequence). Trimming at V came to 6 bases and at J to 1 base, leaving 0 bases not matched to a gene. DNA for the CDR3: TGTGCCAGCAGACAGGGGTCCTACAATGAGCAGTTCTTC. Amino acids: CASRQGSYNEQFF.

This CDR3 reads CASSSQPNQPQHF. The CDR3 nucleotides read TGTGCCAGCAGTTCCCAGCCTAATCAGCCCCAGCATTTT. The rearrangement uses TRBV6-2 or TRBV6-3 and TRBJ1-5, with D uncertain. Germline V gene sequence: CDR1 MNHEY, CDR2 SVGEGT. Between the trimmed V and J ends, which lost 4 bases and 4 bases, there was a span of 8 bases. The CDR3 runs to 13 residues.

The chain uses TRBV30 and TRBJ1-6, with TRBD1 matching 10 bases. This CDR3 is built from 16 residues. CDR1 GTSNPN and CDR2 SVGIG come from the germline V gene (reference sequence). The trim removed 3 bases at V and 5 bases at J, leaving 7 bases unmatched. The CDR3 loop is CAWSSGQGGNNSPLHF. CDR3 DNA: TGTGCCTGGAGCTCAGGACAGGGGGGGAATAATTCACCCCTCCACTTT.

The rearrangement uses TRBV5-1 and TRBJ2-6; TRBD2 is a possible D gene (5 bases). Per germline, CDR1 SGHRS and CDR2 YFSETQ. The CDR3 is made up of 17 amino acids. The ends were cut back, 2 bases at V and 0 bases at J, with 12 bases in the middle. The CDR3 nucleotides are TGCGCCAGCAGCTTATCTCCGGGGAACTCTGGGGCCAACGTCCTGACTTTC. As protein: CASSLSPGNSGANVLTF.

This clone was recorded a few times. V usage is TRBV7-2 and J usage is TRBJ2-7; TRBD1 aligns across 7 bases. Germline loops: CDR1 SGHTA, CDR2 FQGNSA. V lost 2 bases and J lost 0; bases outside the gene matches: 7. The CDR3 covers 16 residues. CDR3 bases: TGTGCCAGCAGCTTAAGTAGTGGGGACAGCTCCTACGAGCAGTACTTC. It is translated as CASSLSSGDSSYEQYF. The variable domain in full, completed from reference TRBV7-2 and TRBJ2-7, reads GAGVSQSPSNKVTEKGKDVELRCDPISGHTALYWYRQSLGQGLEFLIYFQGNSAPDKSGLPSDRFSAERTGGSVSTLTIQRTQQEDSAVYLCASSLSSGDSSYEQYFGPGTRLTVT.